This T cell receptor beta chain was profiled in a study of blood T cell repertoires in COVID-19. Overall study: Specimens from acute and convalescent COVID-19 originated in the United States, Italy and Spain. Sample material is recorded as cDNA or gDNA derived from T cells, B-cell-depleted T cells, or PBMCs.

The CDR3 consists of 16 residues. Per germline, CDR1 MNHNY and CDR2 SVGAGI (reference sequence). The V end was cut by 4 bases, the J end by 2 bases, with 18 bases between. Original analysis: It was from reference gene primer amplification that nucleated cell counts were estimated. Assay used: immunoSEQ multiplex PCR; TCRdb lists only in-frame clones, some missing. V and J calls and clone size come straight from that table; D and trimming were deduced from the DNA. The top ten clones hold less than 3.5% of a sample with 350,000 to 450,000 clones, approximately 86% of them seen once. The chain links TRBV6-6 to TRBJ2-7, with D possibly TRBD1 on 6 matching bases. The sample was peripheral blood. The origin of this receptor is a human donor in a cohort sampled during active COVID-19. The CDR3 loop reads CASSSLGAYYPYEQYF. CDR3 DNA: TGTGCCAGCAGTTCCCTGGGGGCGTATTATCCCTACGAGCAGTACTTC.